This record looks at one TCR beta chain sequence and its context. Its antigen is still unknown. Generated by immunoSEQ multiplex PCR, the TCRdb table keeps only in-frame clones and is missing some. The table lists about 61,000 clones, approximately 90% of them singletons. The sample belongs to a study of T cells in localized non-small cell lung cancer. This CDR3 spans 15 amino acids. Germline V gene sequence: CDR1 LGHNA, CDR2 YNFKEQ. With 6 bases removed from V and 0 bases from J, the gap between germline ends came to 11 bases. Whole-study results and caveats: Paired adjacent lung recovered a median approximately 62 of the top 100 tumor clones. Peak T cell clonality was found in uninvolved adjacent lung, exceeding tumor. A higher density of T cells in blood coincided with extended overall survival.

The chain is built from TRBV4-2 and TRBJ2-2; weak D call: TRBD1 (5 bases). The material was peripheral blood, obtained before any cancer treatment. The receptor comes from a man aged 35 to 70 with stage I squamous cell lung carcinoma. This CDR3 reads CASSFDSANTGELFF. CDR3 DNA: TGTGCCAGCAGTTTCGACAGCGCGAACACCGGGGAGCTGTTTTTT.